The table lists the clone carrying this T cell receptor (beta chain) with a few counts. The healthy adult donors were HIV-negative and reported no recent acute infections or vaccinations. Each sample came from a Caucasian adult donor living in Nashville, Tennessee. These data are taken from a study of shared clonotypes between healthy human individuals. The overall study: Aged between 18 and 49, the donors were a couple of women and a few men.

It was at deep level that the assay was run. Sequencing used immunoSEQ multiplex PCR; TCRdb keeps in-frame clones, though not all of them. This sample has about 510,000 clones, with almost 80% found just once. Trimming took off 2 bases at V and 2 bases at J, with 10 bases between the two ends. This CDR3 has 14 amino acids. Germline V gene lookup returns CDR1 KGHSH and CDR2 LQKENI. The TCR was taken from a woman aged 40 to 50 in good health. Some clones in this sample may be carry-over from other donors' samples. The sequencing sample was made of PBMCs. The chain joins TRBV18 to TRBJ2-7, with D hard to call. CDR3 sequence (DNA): TGTGCCAGCTCACCAATTTCAAACCCCTACGAGCAGTACTTC. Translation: CASSPISNPYEQYF.